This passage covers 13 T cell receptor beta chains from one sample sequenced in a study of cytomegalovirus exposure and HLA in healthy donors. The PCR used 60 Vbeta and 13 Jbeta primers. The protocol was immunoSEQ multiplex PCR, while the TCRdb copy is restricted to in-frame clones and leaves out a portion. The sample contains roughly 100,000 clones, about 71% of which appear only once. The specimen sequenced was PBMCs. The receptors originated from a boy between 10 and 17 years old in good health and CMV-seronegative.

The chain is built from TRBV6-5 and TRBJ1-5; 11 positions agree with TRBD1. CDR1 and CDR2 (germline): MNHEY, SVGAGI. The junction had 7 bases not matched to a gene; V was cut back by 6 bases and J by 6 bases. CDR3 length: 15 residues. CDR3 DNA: TGTGCCAGCAGGGGGGGACAGGGGGGACGTCAGCCCCAGCATTTT. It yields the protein CASRGGQGGRQPQHF.

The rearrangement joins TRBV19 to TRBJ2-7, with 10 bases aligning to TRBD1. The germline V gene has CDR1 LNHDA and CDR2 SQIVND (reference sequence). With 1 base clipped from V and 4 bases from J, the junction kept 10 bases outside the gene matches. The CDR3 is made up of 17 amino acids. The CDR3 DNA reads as TGTGCCAGTAGTATAGTTGACCCCGGGACAGGGGTGTACGAGCAGTACTTC. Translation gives CASSIVDPGTGVYEQYF.

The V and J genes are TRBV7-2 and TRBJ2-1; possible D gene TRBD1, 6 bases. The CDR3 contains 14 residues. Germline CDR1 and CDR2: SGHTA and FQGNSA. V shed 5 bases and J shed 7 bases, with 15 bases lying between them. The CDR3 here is CASSTRTARNEQFF. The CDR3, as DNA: TGTGCCAGCAGCACCAGGACAGCTCGGAATGAGCAGTTCTTC.

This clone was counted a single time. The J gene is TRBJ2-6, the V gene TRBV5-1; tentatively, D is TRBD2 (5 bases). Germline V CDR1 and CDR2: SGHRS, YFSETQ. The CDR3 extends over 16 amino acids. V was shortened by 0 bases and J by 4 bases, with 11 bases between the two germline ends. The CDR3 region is CASSLAMGDGANVLTF. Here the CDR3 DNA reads TGCGCCAGCAGCTTGGCCATGGGAGACGGGGCCAACGTCCTGACTTTC.

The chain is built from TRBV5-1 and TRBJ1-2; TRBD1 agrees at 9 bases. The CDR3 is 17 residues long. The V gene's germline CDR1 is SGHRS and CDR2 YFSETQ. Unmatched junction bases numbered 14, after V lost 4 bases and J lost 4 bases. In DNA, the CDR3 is TGCGCCAGCAGCAAGACCGGGACAGGGAGAAGTGCCTATGGCTACACCTTC. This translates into CASSKTGTGRSAYGYTF.

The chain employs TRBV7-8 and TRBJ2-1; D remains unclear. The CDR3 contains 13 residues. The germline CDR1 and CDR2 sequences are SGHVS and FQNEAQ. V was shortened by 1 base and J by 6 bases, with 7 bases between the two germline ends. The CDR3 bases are TGTGCCAGCAGCTTAGGACTTGCCAATGAGCAGTTCTTC. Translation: CASSLGLANEQFF.

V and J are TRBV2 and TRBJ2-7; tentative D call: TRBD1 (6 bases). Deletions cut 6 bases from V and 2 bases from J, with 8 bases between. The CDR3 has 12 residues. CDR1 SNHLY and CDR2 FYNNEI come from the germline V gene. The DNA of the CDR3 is TGTGCCAGCAGGGACAGAACCTACGAGCAGTACTTC. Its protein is CASRDRTYEQYF.

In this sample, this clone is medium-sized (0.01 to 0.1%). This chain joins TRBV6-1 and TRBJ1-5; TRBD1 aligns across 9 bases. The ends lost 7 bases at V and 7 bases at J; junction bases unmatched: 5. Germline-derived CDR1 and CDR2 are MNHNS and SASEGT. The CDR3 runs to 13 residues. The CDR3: CASIYDRGQPQHF. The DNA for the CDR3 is TGTGCCAGCATATATGACAGGGGGCAGCCCCAGCATTTT.

CDR3 nucleotides: TGTGCCAGCAGCCAGGGGAGACATTGGAAAGCTTTCTTT. The encoded protein is CASSQGRHWKAFF. This chain joins TRBV16 and TRBJ1-1, with D unresolved. Per the germline V gene, CDR1 is KGHSY and CDR2 is FQNENV. Trimming took 3 bases from V and 9 from J, leaving 14 bases between them. The CDR3 runs 13 residues.

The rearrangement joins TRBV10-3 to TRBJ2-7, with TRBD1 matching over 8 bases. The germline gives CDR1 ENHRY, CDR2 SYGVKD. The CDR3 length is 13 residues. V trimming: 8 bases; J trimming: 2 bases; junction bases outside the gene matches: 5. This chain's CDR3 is CAIRGQGPYEQYF. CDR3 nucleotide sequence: TGTGCCATCCGCGGACAGGGACCCTACGAGCAGTACTTC.

CDR3 nucleotide sequence: TGTGCCAGCCCGGTCAGGACAGGGGCTCGCGAGCAGTACTTC. The encoded protein is CASPVRTGAREQYF. The chain is built from TRBV27 and TRBJ2-7, with 9 bases fitting TRBD1. Per the germline V gene, CDR1 is MNHEY and CDR2 is SMNVEV (reference sequence). CDR3 length: 14 residues. The J segment lost 6 bases and the V segment lost 8 bases, leaving 11 bases of the junction unmatched.

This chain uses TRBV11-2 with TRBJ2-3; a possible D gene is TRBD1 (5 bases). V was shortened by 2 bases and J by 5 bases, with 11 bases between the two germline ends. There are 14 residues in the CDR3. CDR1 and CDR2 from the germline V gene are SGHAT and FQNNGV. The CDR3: CASSLIGAKDTQYF. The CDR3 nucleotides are TGTGCCAGCAGCTTAATAGGGGCAAAAGATACGCAGTATTTT.

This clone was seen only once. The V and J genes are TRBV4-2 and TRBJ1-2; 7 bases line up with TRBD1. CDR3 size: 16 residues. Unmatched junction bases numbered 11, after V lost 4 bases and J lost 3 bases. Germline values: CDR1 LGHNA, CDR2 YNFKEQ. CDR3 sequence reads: CASSLLGSTGHYGYTF. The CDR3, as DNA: TGTGCCAGCAGCCTGCTTGGGTCGACAGGGCACTATGGCTACACCTTC.